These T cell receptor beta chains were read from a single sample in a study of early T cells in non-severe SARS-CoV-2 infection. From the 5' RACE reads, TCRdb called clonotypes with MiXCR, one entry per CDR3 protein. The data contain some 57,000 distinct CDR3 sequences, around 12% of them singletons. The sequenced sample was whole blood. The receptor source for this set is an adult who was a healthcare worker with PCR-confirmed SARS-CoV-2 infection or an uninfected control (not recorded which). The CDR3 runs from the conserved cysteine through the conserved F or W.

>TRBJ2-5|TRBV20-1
CSASWTGGEETQYF
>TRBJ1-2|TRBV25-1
CASSAGTGWGYTF
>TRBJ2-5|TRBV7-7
CASSLASGPKETQYF
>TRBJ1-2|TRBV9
CASSVLNYGYTF
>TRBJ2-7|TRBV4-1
CASSQDMWEYSYEQYF
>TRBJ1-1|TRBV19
CASSNPDAGNTEAFF
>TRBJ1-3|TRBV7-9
CASSLGQSSGNTIYF
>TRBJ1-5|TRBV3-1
CASSQAGEGQPQHF
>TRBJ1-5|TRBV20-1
CSARDLMDQPQHF
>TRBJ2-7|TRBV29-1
CSVEDMGRYF
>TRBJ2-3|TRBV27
CASGLPDTQNF
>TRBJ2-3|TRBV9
CASAVAGTADTQYF
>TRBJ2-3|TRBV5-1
CASSLAGQADTQYF
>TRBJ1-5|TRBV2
CASGGQASNQPQHF
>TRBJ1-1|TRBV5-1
CASSLGGPGNTEAFF
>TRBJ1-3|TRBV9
CASSVDYGTEIYF
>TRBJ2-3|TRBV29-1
CSADWGTDTQYF
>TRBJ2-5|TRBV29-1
CSARTSGRQETQYF
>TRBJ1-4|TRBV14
CASSQAGEKLFF
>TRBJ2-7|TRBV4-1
CASSWGQTSYEQYF
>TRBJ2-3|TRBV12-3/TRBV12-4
CASSSPVVDTDTQYF
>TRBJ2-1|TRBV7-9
CASSLRDNEQFF
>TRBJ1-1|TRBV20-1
CSASPGSNTEAFF